The 3 T cell receptor beta chains presented below share a single source sample, sequenced in a study of T cell responses to AZD1222 COVID-19 vaccine. Sequenced by immunoSEQ multiplex PCR; TCRdb stores in-frame clones only, minus some. The sample records about 140,000 clones, roughly nine tenths being singletons. The starting material was peripheral blood, obtained on day 0 of AZD1222 vaccination. All receptors derive from an adult in good health.

The V gene is TRBV3-1 (or the pseudogene TRBV3-2), the J gene TRBJ2-5; no reliable D call. The germline V gene has CDR1 LGHDT and CDR2 YNNKEL (reference sequence). This CDR3 contains 10 residues. V lost 4 bases and J 5 bases, leaving 2 bases between the germline ends. CDR3 amino acids: CASSRETQYF. The DNA of the CDR3 is TGTGCCAGCAGCCGGGAGACCCAGTACTTC.

The V gene is TRBV9, the J gene TRBJ1-2; possibly TRBD1 for D (6 bases). The CDR3 totals 12 residues. The germline V and J ends were trimmed by 3 bases and 8 bases, with 11 bases remaining between them. Germline lookup yields CDR1 SGDLS and CDR2 YYNGEE. CDR3 coding DNA: TGTGCCAGCAGCGCTACAGGGATGGGCTACACCTTC. Translating it yields CASSATGMGYTF.

The chain joins TRBV30 to TRBJ1-5; possibly TRBD1 for D (5 bases). V lost 1 base and J 6 bases, leaving 10 bases between the germline ends. This CDR3 contains 13 residues. Germline V gene lookup returns CDR1 GTSNPN and CDR2 SVGIG (reference sequence). The CDR3 here is CAWSGGTAQPQHF. CDR3 bases: TGTGCCTGGAGTGGGGGGACGGCTCAGCCCCAGCATTTT.